Shown below are 8 T cell receptor beta chains from a single sample sequenced in a study of blood T cells in healthy people across ages. The authors ran a second PCR of roughly 6 to 12 cycles using a sample-barcoded 5' primer and a J-beta primer mix. TCRdb reanalysed the 5' RACE reads using MiXCR and keeps one entry per CDR3 protein. In the table there are approximately 1,700,000 distinct CDR3 sequences, about 39% of which are singletons. Material: blood. Source of these receptors: a human donor in good health.

The chain has TRBV5-1 and TRBJ2-3; D ambiguous. Deletions cut 5 bases from V and 5 bases from J, with 9 bases between. Germline V gene lookup returns CDR1 SGHRS and CDR2 YFSETQ. There are 12 residues in the CDR3. The CDR3 DNA is TGCGCCAGCAGAACCGCTCGAGATACGCAGTATTTT. The encoded protein is CASRTARDTQYF. Full variable domain (outside the CDR3, taken from reference TRBV5-1 and TRBJ2-3): KAGVTQTPRYLIKTRGQQVTLSCSPISGHRSVSWYQQTPGQGLQFLFEYFSETQRNKGNFPGRFSGRQFSNSRSEMNVSTLELGDSALYLCASRTARDTQYFGPGTRLTVL.

This chain connects TRBV12-3 or TRBV12-4 to TRBJ1-2, with 8 positions matching TRBD1. The CDR3 is 14 amino acids. The V gene end was trimmed by 6 bases and the J gene end by 5 bases; junction bases not matched to a gene: 8. CDR3 bases: TGTGCCAGCAGGTCAGGGGGCGCGTATTATGGCTACACCTTC. This sequence encodes CASRSGGAYYGYTF.

The rearrangement joins TRBV7-3 to TRBJ2-3, with 7 bases identical to TRBD1. The germline gives CDR1 SGHTA, CDR2 FQGTGA. This CDR3 region has 15 residues. Trimming removed 3 bases from V and 4 bases from J; junction bases left unmatched: 7. CDR3 sequence reads: CASSFTGEEADTQYF. The CDR3 DNA is TGTGCCAGCAGCTTTACAGGGGAAGAAGCAGATACGCAGTATTTT. Variable domain in full (rest from reference TRBV7-3 and TRBJ2-3): GAGVSQTPSNKVTEKGKYVELRCDPISGHTALYWYRQSLGQGPEFLIYFQGTGAADDSGLPNDRFFAVRPEGSVSTLKIQRTERGDSAVYLCASSFTGEEADTQYFGPGTRLTVL.

The rearrangement links TRBV15 to TRBJ2-1; a possible D gene is TRBD1 (5 bases). The length of the CDR3 is 15 residues. V lost 0 bases to trimming and J lost 10 bases, with 16 bases between them. CDR1 LNHNV and CDR2 YYDKDF come from the germline V gene (reference sequence). The CDR3 is CATSRDGHFLNEQFF. The CDR3 nucleotides read TGTGCCACCAGCAGAGACGGACACTTCCTTAACGAGCAGTTCTTC.

In regard to this clonotype: One base away lies a much larger clone, so this may be a sequencing read error. The V call is TRBV29-1, the J call TRBJ2-7, with 10 bases aligning to TRBD1. Germline CDR1 and CDR2: SQVTM and ANQGSEA. The CDR3 contains 14 residues. The ends lost 4 bases at V and 3 bases at J; junction bases unmatched: 6. The CDR3 reads CSVGRTGGLYEQYF. CDR3 in DNA: TGCAGCGTTGGGCGGACAGGGGGGCTCTACGAGCAGTACTTC.

The chain employs TRBV11-2 and TRBJ2-1; 11 nucleotides line up with TRBD2. Per the germline V gene, CDR1 is SGHAT and CDR2 is FQNNGV. The CDR3 runs 15 residues. Trimming cost V 4 bases and J 6 bases; bases outside gene matches: 5. The CDR3 nucleotides read TGTGCCAGCAGCTCAATGGGGACTAGCGGCAATGAGCAGTTCTTC. Amino acid sequence: CASSSMGTSGNEQFF. Complete variable domain (other parts from reference TRBV11-2 and TRBJ2-1): EAGVAQSPRYKIIEKRQSVAFWCNPISGHATLYWYQQILGQGPKLLIQFQNNGVVDDSQLPKDRFSAERLKGVDSTLKIQPAKLEDSAVYLCASSSMGTSGNEQFFGPGTRLTVL.

CDR3 protein: CASSLATAGSIDTQYF. CDR3 sequence (DNA): TGCGCCAGCAGCCTCGCAACAGCGGGGTCGATAGATACGCAGTATTTT. This chain links TRBV5-1 with TRBJ2-3, with 7 nucleotides matching TRBD2. This CDR3 spans 16 amino acids. The germline V gene encodes CDR1 SGHRS and CDR2 YFSETQ. Trimming cost V 4 bases and J 5 bases; bases outside gene matches: 13.

This clonotype has ten or more counts. J is TRBJ2-3 and V is TRBV6-4; 11 bases line up with TRBD2. V was pared by 0 bases and J by 4 bases, with 0 bases of the junction left unmatched. The length of the CDR3 is 15 residues. Germline values: CDR1 MRHNA, CDR2 SNTAGT. CDR3 protein: CASSDSSGGADTQYF. The CDR3 DNA reads TGTGCCAGCAGTGACTCTAGCGGGGGGGCAGATACGCAGTATTTT.